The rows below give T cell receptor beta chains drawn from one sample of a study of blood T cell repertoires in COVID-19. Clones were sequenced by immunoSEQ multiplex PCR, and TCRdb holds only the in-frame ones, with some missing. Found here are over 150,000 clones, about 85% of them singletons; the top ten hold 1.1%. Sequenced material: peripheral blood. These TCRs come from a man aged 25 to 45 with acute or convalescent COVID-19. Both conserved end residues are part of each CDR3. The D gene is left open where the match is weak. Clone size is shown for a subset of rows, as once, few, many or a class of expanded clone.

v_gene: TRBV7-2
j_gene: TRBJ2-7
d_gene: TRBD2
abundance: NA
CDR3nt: TGTGCCAGCAGCTCTCGACTAGCGGGAGTATACGAGCAGTACTTC
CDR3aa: CASSSRLAGVYEQYF

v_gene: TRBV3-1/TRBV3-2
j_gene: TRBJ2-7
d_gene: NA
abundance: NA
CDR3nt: TGTGCCAGCAGTTCATCCTACGAGCAGTACTTC
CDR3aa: CASSSSYEQYF

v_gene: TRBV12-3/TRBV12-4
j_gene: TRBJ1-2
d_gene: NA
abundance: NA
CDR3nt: TGTGCCAGCAGTTTTGGGTCCAGGGCTGTGTACACCTTC
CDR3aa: CASSFGSRAVYTF

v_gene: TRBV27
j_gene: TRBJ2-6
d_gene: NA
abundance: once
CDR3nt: TGTGCCAGCTCCCGTGGGGCCAACGTCCTGACTTTC
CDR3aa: CASSRGANVLTF

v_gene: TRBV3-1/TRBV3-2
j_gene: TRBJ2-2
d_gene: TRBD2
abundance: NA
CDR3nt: TGTGCCAGCAGCTCAGCGGGAGGCACCGGGGAGCTGTTTTTT
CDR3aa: CASSSAGGTGELFF

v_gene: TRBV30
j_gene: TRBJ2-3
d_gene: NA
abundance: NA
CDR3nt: TGTGCCTGGAGTGTACGTGCGGTGTCAGATACGCAGTATTTT
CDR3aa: CAWSVRAVSDTQYF

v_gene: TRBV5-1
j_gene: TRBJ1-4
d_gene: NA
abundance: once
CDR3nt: TGCGCCAGCAGCTTGGCCTGGGCCCTTAATGAAAAACTGTTTTTT
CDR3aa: CASSLAWALNEKLFF

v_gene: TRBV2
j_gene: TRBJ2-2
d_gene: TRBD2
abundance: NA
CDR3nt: TGTGCCAGCAGAGAGGGACTAGCGGGGCCTGTTGTGGTCGGGGAGCTGTTTTTT
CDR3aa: CASREGLAGPVVVGELFF

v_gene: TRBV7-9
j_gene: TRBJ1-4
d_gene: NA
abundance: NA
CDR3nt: TGTGCCAGCAGCTTAAGTGGGAGGGCTAATGAAAAACTGTTTTTT
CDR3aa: CASSLSGRANEKLFF

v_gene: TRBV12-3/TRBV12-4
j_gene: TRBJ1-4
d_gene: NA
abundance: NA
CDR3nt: TGTGCCAGCAGTCAAACGGTGGGCGAAAAACTGTTTTTT
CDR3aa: CASSQTVGEKLFF

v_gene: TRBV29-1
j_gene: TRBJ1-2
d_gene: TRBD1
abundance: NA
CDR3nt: TGCAGCGTTGGAGGGACAGGGTCCCGCGGCTACACCTTC
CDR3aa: CSVGGTGSRGYTF

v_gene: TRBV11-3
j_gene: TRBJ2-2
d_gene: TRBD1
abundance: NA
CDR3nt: TGTGCCAGCAGCCACGACAGGGTTGGGACCGGGGAGCTGTTTTTT
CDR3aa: CASSHDRVGTGELFF

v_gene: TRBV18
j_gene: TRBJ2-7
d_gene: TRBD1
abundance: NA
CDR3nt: TGTGCCAGCTCAAGGGACAGGGGAATCTACGAGCAGTACTTC
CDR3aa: CASSRDRGIYEQYF

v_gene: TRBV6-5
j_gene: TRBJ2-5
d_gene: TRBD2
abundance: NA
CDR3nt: TGTGCCAGCAGTTTTCGGGGGGACGAGACCCAGTACTTC
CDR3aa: CASSFRGDETQYF

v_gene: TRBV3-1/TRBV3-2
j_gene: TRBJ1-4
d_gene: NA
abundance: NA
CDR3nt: TGTGCCAGCAGCGCCGGGGGTGAAAAACTGTTTTTT
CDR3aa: CASSAGGEKLFF

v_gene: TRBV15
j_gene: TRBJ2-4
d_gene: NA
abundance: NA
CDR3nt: TGTGCCACCAGCAGAGAAGGGGTAGCCAAAAACATTCAGTACTTC
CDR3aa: CATSREGVAKNIQYF

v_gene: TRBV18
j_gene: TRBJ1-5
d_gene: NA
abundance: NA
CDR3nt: TGTGCCAGCTCACGGACGGACTATAGCAATCAGCCCCAGCATTTT
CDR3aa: CASSRTDYSNQPQHF

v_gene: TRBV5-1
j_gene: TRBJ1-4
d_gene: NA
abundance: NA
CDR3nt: TGCGCCAGCAGCCCCAACAGTGCAACTAATGAAAAACTGTTTTTT
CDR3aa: CASSPNSATNEKLFF

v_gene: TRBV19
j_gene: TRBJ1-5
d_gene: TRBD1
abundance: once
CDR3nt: TGTGCCACATGGGACAGGGGCATTTATCATCAGCCCCAGCATTTT
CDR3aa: CATWDRGIYHQPQHF

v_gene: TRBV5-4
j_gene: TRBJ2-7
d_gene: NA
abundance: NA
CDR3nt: TGTGCCAGCAGCTTGGGTTTCACAGGTCGTACCTACGAGCAGTACTTC
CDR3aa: CASSLGFTGRTYEQYF

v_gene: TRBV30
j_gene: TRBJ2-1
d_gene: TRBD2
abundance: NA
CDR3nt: TGTGCCTGGTACACCGGGACTAACTCCTACAATGAGCAGTTCTTC
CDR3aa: CAWYTGTNSYNEQFF

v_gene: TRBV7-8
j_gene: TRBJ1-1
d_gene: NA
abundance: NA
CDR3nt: TGTGCCAGCAGCTTAGCCGGGGTGAACACTGAAGCTTTCTTT
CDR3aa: CASSLAGVNTEAFF

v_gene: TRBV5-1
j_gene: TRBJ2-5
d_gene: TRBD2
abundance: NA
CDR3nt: TGCGCCAGCAGCTTTGGTTTTATAGCGGGAGGGCAAGAGACCCAGTACTTC
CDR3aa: CASSFGFIAGGQETQYF

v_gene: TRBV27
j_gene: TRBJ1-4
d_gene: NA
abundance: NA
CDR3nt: TGTGCCAGCAGTCCCCAGTTTTCTGAAAAACTGTTTTTT
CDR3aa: CASSPQFSEKLFF

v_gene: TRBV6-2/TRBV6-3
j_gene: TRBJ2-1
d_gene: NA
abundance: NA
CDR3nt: TGTGCCAGCAGCCCTCGACTAGTCACTGAGCAGTTCTTC
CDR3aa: CASSPRLVTEQFF

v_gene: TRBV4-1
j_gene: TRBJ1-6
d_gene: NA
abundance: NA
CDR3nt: TGCGCCAGCAGCCAAGCTGGAGGGTATGGTTCACCCCTCCACTTT
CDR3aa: CASSQAGGYGSPLHF

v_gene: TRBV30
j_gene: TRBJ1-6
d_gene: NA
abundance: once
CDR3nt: TGTGCCTGGAAAACTGGGGCTCTACCACCCCTCCACTTT
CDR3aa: CAWKTGALPPLHF

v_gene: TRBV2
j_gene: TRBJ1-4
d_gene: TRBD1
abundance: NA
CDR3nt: TGTGCCAGCAGTGTAACAACAGGGGAGGAAAAACTGTTTTTT
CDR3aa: CASSVTTGEEKLFF

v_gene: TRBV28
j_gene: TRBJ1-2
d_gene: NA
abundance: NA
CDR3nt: TGTGCCAGCAGTCATAACAGGGCCGATGGCTACACCTTC
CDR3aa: CASSHNRADGYTF

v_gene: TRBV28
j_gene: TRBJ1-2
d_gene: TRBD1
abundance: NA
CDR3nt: TGTGCCAGCAGTAAACAGGGGGCTGCTAACTATGGCTACACCTTC
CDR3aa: CASSKQGAANYGYTF

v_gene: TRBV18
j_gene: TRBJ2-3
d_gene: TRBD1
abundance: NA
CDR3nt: TGTGCCAGCTCACCGTTAGCAGGGGGCTCAGATACGCAGTATTTT
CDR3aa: CASSPLAGGSDTQYF

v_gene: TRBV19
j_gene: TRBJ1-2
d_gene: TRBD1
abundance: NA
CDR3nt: TGTGCCAGTAGTGTAATACAGGGGTACGGCTACACCTTC
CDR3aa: CASSVIQGYGYTF

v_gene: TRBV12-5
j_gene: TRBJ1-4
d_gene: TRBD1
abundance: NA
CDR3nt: TGTGCTAGTGGTTTGTTGGGGACAGGGTCTAATGAAAAACTGTTTTTT
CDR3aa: CASGLLGTGSNEKLFF

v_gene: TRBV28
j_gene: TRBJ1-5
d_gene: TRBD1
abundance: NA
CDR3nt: TGTGCCAGCAGTTACAGTGGACAGGGGGTTCCCCATTTT
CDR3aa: CASSYSGQGVPHF

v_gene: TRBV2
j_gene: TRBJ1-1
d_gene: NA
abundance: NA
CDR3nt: TGTGCCAGTGCGAGGGACACTGAAGCTTTCTTT
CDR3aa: CASARDTEAFF

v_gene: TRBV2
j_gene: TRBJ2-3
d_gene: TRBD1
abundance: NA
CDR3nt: TGTGCCAGCAGTTCCGACAGGGGCACAGATACGCAGTATTTT
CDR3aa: CASSSDRGTDTQYF

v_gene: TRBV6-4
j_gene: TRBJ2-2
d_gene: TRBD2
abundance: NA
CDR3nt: TGTGCCAGCAGTGACTTGCCTGCGGGACTAGCATCCGGGGAGCTGTTTTTT
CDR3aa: CASSDLPAGLASGELFF

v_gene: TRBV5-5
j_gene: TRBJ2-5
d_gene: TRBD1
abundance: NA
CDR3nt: TGTGCCAGCAGCAATCGACAGGGGGGTTGGGAGACCCAGTACTTC
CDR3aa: CASSNRQGGWETQYF

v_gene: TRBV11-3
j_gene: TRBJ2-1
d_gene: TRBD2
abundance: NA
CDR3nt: TGTGCCAGCAGCCCACGCCGCGCGGGAGGAGCCGGTGAGCAGTTCTTC
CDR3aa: CASSPRRAGGAGEQFF

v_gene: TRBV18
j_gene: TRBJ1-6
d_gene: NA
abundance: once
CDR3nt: TGTGCCAGCTCCCCCCCGGCGGGAGGTTCCTATAATTCACCCCTCCACTTT
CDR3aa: CASSPPAGGSYNSPLHF

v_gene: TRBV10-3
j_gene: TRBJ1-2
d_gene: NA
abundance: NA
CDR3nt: TGTGCCATCAAAACAGGGTTAGATGGCTACACCTTC
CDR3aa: CAIKTGLDGYTF

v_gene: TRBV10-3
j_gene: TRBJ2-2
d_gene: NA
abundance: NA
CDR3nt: TGTGCCATCAAGGCGGGCGACCGGGGCACCGGGGAGCTGTTTTTT
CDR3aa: CAIKAGDRGTGELFF

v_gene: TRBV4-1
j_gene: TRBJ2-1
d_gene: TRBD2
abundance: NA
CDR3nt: TGCGCCAGCAGCCCGACCCCGACTAGCGGGGGGGCACGAGTAAGTAATGAGCAGTTCTTC
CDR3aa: CASSPTPTSGGARVSNEQFF

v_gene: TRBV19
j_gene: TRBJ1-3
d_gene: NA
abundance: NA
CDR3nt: TGTGCCAGTACCACAGGATTCACGGACACCATATATTTT
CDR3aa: CASTTGFTDTIYF

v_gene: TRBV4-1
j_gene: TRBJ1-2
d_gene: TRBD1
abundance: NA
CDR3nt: TGCGCCAGCAGCCAAAGGACAGGGAACGGGGACTATGGCTACACCTTC
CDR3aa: CASSQRTGNGDYGYTF

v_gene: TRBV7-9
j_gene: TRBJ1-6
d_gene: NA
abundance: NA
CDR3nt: TGTGCCAGCAGCGTAAACTTACAGGGAATCTATAATTCACCCCTCCACTTT
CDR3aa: CASSVNLQGIYNSPLHF

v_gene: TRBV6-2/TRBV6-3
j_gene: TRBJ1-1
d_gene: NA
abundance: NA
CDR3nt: TGTGCCAGCAGTCCCCCACCGGGGAGAAAAACTGAAGCTTTCTTT
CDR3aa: CASSPPPGRKTEAFF

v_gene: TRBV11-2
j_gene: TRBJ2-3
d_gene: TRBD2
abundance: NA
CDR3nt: TGTGCCAGCAGCTTAGAGATGGGCGGCGGGAGGTTTGGAGATACGCAGTATTTT
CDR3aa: CASSLEMGGGRFGDTQYF